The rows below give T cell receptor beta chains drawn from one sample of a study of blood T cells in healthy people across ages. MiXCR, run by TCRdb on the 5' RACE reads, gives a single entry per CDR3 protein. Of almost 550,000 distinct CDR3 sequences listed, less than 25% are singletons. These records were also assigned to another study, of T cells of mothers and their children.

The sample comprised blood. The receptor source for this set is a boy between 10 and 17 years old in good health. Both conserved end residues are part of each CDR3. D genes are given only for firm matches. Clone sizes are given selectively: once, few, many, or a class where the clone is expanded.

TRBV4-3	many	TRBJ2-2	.	CASNQYSAGELFF	TGCGCCAGCAACCAGTACTCCGCCGGGGAGCTGTTTTTT
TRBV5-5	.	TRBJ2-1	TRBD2	CASSLVVAGVREQLF	TGTGCCAGCAGCTTGGTGGTAGCGGGGGTGCGTGAGCAGCTCTTC
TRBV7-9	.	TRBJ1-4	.	CASSLFGDNEKLFF	TGTGCCAGCAGCTTATTTGGTGATAATGAAAAACTGTTTTTT
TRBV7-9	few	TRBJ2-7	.	CASSPRGGARSYEQYF	TGTGCCAGCAGTCCACGTGGGGGGGCCCGTTCCTACGAGCAGTACTTC
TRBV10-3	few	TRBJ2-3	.	CAISDAEVRTDTQYF	TGTGCCATCAGTGACGCCGAAGTTAGAACAGATACGCAGTATTTT
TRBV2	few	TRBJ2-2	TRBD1	CASRDRGYTGGLFF	TGTGCCAGCCGCGACAGGGGATACACCGGGGGGCTGTTTTTT
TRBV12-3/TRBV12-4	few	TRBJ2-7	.	CAGSLASSYEQYF	TGTGCCGGCAGTTTAGCCTCCTCCTACGAGCAGTACTTC
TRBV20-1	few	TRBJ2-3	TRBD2	CSARELLGLAGSDTQYF	TGCAGTGCTAGAGAGTTGTTAGGGTTAGCGGGGTCAGATACGCAGTATTTT
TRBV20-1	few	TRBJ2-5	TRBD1	CSARKQTGKETQYF	TGCAGTGCCCGAAAGCAGACAGGGAAAGAGACCCAGTACTTC
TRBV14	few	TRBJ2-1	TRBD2	CASSPFWAREGRNEQFF	TGTGCCAGCAGCCCCTTCTGGGCGCGGGAGGGCCGCAATGAGCAGTTCTTC
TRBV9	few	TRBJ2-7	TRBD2	CASSVAPSGSSYEQYF	TGTGCCAGCAGCGTAGCCCCTAGCGGGAGCTCCTACGAGCAGTACTTC
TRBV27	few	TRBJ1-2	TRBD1	CASSLSRQGRNYGYTF	TGTGCCAGCAGTTTATCGAGACAGGGGAGGAACTATGGCTACACCTTC
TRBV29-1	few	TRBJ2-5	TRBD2	CSVVLAGDHQETQYF	TGCAGCGTTGTCCTAGCGGGCGACCACCAAGAGACCCAGTACTTC
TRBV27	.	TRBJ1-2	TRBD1	CASSLAGTGVNGYTF	TGTGCCAGCAGTTTAGCGGGGACAGGGGTGAATGGCTACACCTTC
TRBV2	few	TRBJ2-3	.	CASTQRISTDTQYF	TGTGCCAGCACACAGCGGATAAGCACAGATACGCAGTATTTT
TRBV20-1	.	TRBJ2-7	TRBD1	CSASDQGAREQYF	TGCAGTGCTAGTGACCAGGGGGCGCGGGAGCAGTACTTC
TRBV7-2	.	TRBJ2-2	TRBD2	CASSPGIAGNTGELFF	TGTGCCAGCAGCCCCGGAATAGCGGGGAACACCGGGGAGCTGTTTTTT
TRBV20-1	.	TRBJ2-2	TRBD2	CSAASGGAGTGELFF	TGCAGTGCAGCTAGCGGGGGGGCCGGAACCGGGGAGCTGTTTTTT
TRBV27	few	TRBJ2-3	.	CASSPLLTDTQYF	TGTGCCAGCAGTCCCCTACTCACAGATACGCAGTATTTT
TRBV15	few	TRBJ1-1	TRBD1	CATSTRQGRGTEAFF	TGTGCCACCAGCACCCGACAGGGGAGGGGGACTGAAGCTTTCTTT
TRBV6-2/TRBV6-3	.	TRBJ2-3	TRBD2	CASSYSVTSGSTDTQYF	TGTGCCAGCAGTTACTCGGTCACTAGCGGGAGCACAGATACGCAGTATTTT
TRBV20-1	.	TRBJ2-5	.	CSARTGGPQESQYF	TGCAGTGCTAGAACGGGCGGGCCCCAGGAGAGCCAGTACTTC
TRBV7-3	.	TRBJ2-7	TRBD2	CARAPSGSLQYEQYF	TGTGCCAGAGCCCCGAGCGGGAGTTTGCAATACGAGCAGTACTTC
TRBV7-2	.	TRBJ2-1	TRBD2	CASSLASGRVDEQFF	TGTGCCAGCAGCTTAGCAAGCGGGAGGGTTGATGAGCAGTTCTTC
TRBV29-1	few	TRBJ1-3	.	CSVQAAVDTIYF	TGCAGCGTTCAAGCCGCAGTTGACACCATATATTTT
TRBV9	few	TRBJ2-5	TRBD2	CASSVGAGVQETQYF	TGTGCCAGCAGCGTAGGGGCGGGGGTCCAAGAGACCCAGTACTTC
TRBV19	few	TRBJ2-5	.	CASSIGSWETQYF	TGTGCCAGTAGTATAGGATCCTGGGAGACCCAGTACTTC
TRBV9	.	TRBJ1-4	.	CTSSVGQPNEKLFF	TGTACCAGCAGCGTAGGCCAGCCTAATGAAAAACTGTTTTTT
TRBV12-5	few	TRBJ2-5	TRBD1	CASGPPGQSQETQYF	TGTGCTAGTGGTCCCCCGGGACAGAGTCAAGAGACCCAGTACTTC
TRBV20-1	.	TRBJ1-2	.	CSARAPKGQHVYGYTF	TGCAGTGCTAGAGCCCCTAAGGGACAACACGTCTATGGCTACACCTTC
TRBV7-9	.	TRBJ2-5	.	CASSSGAYREETQYF	TGTGCCAGCAGCTCGGGGGCCTATAGGGAAGAGACCCAGTACTTC
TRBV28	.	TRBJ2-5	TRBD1	CASSLGGTGEETQYF	TGTGCCAGCAGTTTGGGCGGGACAGGGGAAGAGACCCAGTACTTC
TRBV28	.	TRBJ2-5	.	CASSSEGFQETQYF	TGTGCCAGCAGTTCTGAGGGGTTCCAAGAGACCCAGTACTTC
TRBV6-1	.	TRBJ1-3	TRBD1	CASSEAGGPGNTIYF	TGTGCCAGCAGTGAAGCAGGGGGCCCTGGAAACACCATATATTTT
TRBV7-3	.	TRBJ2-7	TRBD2	CASSLSPPSGIYHEQYF	TGTGCCAGCAGCTTAAGTCCGCCTAGCGGGATATACCACGAGCAGTACTTC
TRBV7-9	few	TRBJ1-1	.	CASRPTGSLNTEAFF	TGTGCCAGCAGGCCGACGGGAAGCCTGAACACTGAAGCTTTCTTT
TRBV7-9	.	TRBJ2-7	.	CASSSTGAGDEQYF	TGTGCCAGCAGCTCAACAGGGGCGGGGGACGAGCAGTACTTC
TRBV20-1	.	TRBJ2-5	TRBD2	CSAIAGEETQYF	TGCAGTGCTATAGCGGGAGAAGAGACCCAGTACTTC
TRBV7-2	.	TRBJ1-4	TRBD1	CASSLGVGRQGESGEKLFF	TGTGCCAGCAGCTTAGGTGTTGGGAGACAGGGGGAGTCTGGCGAAAAACTGTTTTTT
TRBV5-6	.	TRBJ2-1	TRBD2	CASSRPTIAGRGNEQFF	TGTGCCAGCAGCCGACCGACCATAGCGGGTAGGGGAAATGAGCAGTTCTTC
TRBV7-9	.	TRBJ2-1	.	CATRAVWNEQFF	TGTGCCACCCGGGCGGTGTGGAATGAGCAGTTCTTC
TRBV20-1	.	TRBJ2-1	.	CSAPIPGSSYNEQFF	TGCAGTGCCCCAATCCCGGGTAGCTCCTACAATGAGCAGTTCTTC
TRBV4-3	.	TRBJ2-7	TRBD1	CASSRGQGVSYEQYF	TGCGCCAGCAGCCGAGGACAGGGAGTAAGCTACGAGCAGTACTTC
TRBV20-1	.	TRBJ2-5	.	CSAGQPQETQYF	TGCAGTGCTGGACAGCCCCAAGAGACCCAGTACTTC